This T cell receptor (beta chain) was obtained from a study of blood T cells in healthy people across ages. Then a second PCR, running roughly 7 to 11 cycles, was carried out with a sample-barcoded 5' primer and a J-beta primer mix. TCRdb re-analysed the 5' RACE reads in MiXCR, keeping a single row per CDR3 protein. Of 550,000 to 750,000 distinct CDR3 sequences in the sample, roughly 20% are singletons; the top ten hold around 3.4%. Germline V lookup: CDR1 SEHNR, CDR2 FQNEAQ (reference sequence). This CDR3 is 12 amino acids long. Note on this clonotype: A junction boundary mismatches the germline segment, possibly from a read error.

The specimen was blood. This clonotype was obtained from an older man in good health. The genes are TRBV7-9 and TRBJ2-5; 8 bases are a match to TRBD1. CDR3 in amino acids: CASSLSAGGEIF. In DNA, the CDR3 is TGTGCCAGCAGCTTAAGCGCAGGGGGCGAAATCTTC.